The present entry profiles one T cell receptor (beta chain) with its context. Its specificity is unknown. These data originate in a study of shared clonotypes between healthy human individuals. Study as a whole: The study drew on two women and a few men aged 18 to 49 as donors. General observations from the study: Generation of non-shared clonotypes was less probable than generation of clonotypes shared by all four donors. Naive CD4 clonotypes overlapped across a few donors at approximately 5%.

CDR1 is LGHNA and CDR2 is YSLEER in the germline V gene. The CDR3 loop spans 15 amino acids. Trimming cost V 1 base and J 2 bases, with 10 bases left between them. Donors, healthy HIV-negative adults, lacked recent acute infections or vaccinations. Clones were read by immunoSEQ multiplex PCR, and TCRdb kept only the in-frame ones, dropping some. The table shows nearly 1,000,000 clones, with over 60% occurring only once. This receptor was obtained from a man younger than 35 in good health. Sequenced input: memory CD4+ T cells sorted from blood. Subset defined: CD45RA-negative fraction. The chain recombines TRBV4-3 with TRBJ2-3; tentatively, D is TRBD1 or TRBD2 (5 bases each). The CDR3 here is CASSQGVGPTDTQYF. CDR3 coding DNA: TGCGCCAGCAGCCAAGGGGTGGGACCCACAGATACGCAGTATTTT.